This TCR beta chain is drawn from a study of control samples from healthy donors and cancer patients. Here immunoSEQ multiplex PCR was the method, and the copy in TCRdb shows in-frame clones only, minus some. The data show 70,000 to 75,000 clones, 85% to 90% seen once. The V segment lost 3 bases and the J segment 15 bases; nucleotides outside the gene matches: 17. CDR3 length equals 16 residues. The germline gives CDR1 KGHSH, CDR2 LQKENI. This sequence joins TRBV18 and TRBJ1-4, with TRBD1 matching over 9 bases. The receptor was isolated from a man between 60 and 70 years old with lung cancer. What was sequenced was PBMCs. The CDR3 DNA follows: TGTGCCAGCTCACCCTCAACCGGGACAGGGCCGCAACTCTTGTTTTTT. Its translation is CASSPSTGTGPQLLFF.